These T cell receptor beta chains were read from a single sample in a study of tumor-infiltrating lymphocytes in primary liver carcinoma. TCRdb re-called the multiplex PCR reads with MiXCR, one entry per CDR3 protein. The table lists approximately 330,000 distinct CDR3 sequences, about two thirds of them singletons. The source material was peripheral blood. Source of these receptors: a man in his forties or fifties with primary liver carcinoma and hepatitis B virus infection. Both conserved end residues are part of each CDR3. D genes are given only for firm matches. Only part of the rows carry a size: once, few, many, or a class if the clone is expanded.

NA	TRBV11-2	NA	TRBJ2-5	TGTGCCAGCAGCTTAGTAGACAGAGAGACCCAATACTTC	CASSLVDRETQYF
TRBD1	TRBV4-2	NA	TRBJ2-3	TGTGCCAGCAACCAAGATATAGGGGGCAATCAGCCCCAGTATTTT	CASNQDIGGNQPQYF
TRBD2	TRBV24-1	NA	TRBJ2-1	TGTGCCACCAGTGGGCCTAGCGGGAGTGGCAGCTCCTACAATGAGCAGTTCTTC	CATSGPSGSGSSYNEQFF
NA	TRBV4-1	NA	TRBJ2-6	TGCGCCAGCAGCCAAGCCAGACCTGGGACCAACGTCCTGACTTTC	CASSQARPGTNVLTF
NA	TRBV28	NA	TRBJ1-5	TGTGCCAGCAGTTTGATGGGGGCGCAGCATAGCAATCATCCCCAGCATTTT	CASSLMGAQHSNHPQHF
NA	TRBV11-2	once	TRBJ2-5	TGTGCCAGCCCGACAGGAGAGACCCAGTACTTC	CASPTGETQYF
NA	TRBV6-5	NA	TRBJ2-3	TGTGCCAGCGGTTACTCGAGACAGAGAGATACGCAGTATTTT	CASGYSRQRDTQYF
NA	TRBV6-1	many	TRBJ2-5	TGTGCCAGCAATCTTAGGGGGGCCCAGTACTTC	CASNLRGAQYF
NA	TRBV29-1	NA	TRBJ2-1	TGCAGCGTCGCCACGCTTCGTCCCTGGTCCCGTCAAAAGCAGTTCTTC	CSVATLRPWSRQKQFF
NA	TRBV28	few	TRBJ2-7	TGTGCCAGCAGCTACGGGGAACTCAACTACGAGCAGTACTTC	CASSYGELNYEQYF
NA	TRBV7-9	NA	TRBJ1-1	TGTGCCAGCAGCTTTGGGGTGGAGGGCACTGAAGCTTTCTTT	CASSFGVEGTEAFF
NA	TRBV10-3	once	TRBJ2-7	TGTGCCATCAGTGAGCGGGGGCTGGGGTACGAGCAGCACTTC	CAISERGLGYEQHF
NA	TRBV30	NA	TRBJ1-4	TGTGCCTGGAACCCTGGACTCGGCAGTGGAAAACTGTTTTTT	CAWNPGLGSGKLFF
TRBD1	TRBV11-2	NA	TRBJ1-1	TGTGCCAGCGGCTTGGACTACAGGGGGACGGGAACTGAAGCTTTCTTT	CASGLDYRGTGTEAFF
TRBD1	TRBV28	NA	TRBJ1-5	TGTGCCAGCAGTTCTGCCCGCCGGGACAGGGGTGCCAAGAGCAATCAGCCCCAGCATTTT	CASSSARRDRGAKSNQPQHF
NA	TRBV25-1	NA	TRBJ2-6	TGTGCCAGCAGCCTTCAGGGGTTTGGGGCCAACGTCCTGACTTTC	CASSLQGFGANVLTF
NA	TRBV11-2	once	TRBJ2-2	TGTGCCAGCAGCGCCGAGAGTAGCGGAGACGGGGAGCTGTTTTTT	CASSAESSGDGELFF
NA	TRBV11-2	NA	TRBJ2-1	TGTGCCAGCAGCTCCACCCTATCTCAGTACAATGAGCAGTTC	CASSSTLSQYNEQF
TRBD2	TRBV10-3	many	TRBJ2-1	TGTGCCATCAGTGACCGACTAGCGGGACAGGACAATGAGCAGTTCTTC	CAISDRLAGQDNEQFF
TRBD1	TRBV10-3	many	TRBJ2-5	TGTGCCATCGGGACAGCAAGTGAGACCCAGTACTTC	CAIGTASETQYF
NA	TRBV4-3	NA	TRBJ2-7	TGCGCCAGCAGCCAAGATAGGGGGGCGGGAGACGAGCAGTACTTC	CASSQDRGAGDEQYF
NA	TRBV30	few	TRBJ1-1	TGTGCCTGGAATGGACAGCCGAACACTGAAGCTTTCTTT	CAWNGQPNTEAFF
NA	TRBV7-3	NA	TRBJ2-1	TGTGCCAGCAGCCGTGCCCTTACGGGTCGTGATGAGCAGTTCTTC	CASSRALTGRDEQFF
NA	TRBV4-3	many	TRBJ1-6	TGCGCCAGCAGCCAAGATACGGACAGCAATTCACCCCTCCACTTT	CASSQDTDSNSPLHF
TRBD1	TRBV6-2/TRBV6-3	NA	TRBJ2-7	TGTGCCAGCAAACCCGGGACAGGGTCCTACGAACATTACTTC	CASKPGTGSYEHYF
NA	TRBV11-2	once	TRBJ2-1	TGTGCCAGCAGCACCCGCCTGGGATTCTATATTGAGCAGTTCTTC	CASSTRLGFYIEQFF
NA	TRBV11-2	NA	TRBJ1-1	TGTGCCAGCAGCTTGGCGATGATTAACACTGAAGCTTTCTTT	CASSLAMINTEAFF
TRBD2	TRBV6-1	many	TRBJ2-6	TGTGCCAGCAGCGGGGGGGTTAAGGGGCGATCCCCCTCTGGGGCCAACGTCCTGACTTTC	CASSGGVKGRSPSGANVLTF
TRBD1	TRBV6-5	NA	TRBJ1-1	TGTACCAACAGGGGAGGAGTGAGGGGCACTGAAGCTTTCTTT	CTNRGGVRGTEAFF
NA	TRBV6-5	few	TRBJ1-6	TGTGCCAGCAGTTATGGGCGCCAGGGCTCCTATAATTCACCCCTCCACTTT	CASSYGRQGSYNSPLHF
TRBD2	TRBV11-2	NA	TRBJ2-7	TGTGCCAGCAGAAATCTAGCGGCCCTCTCCTATGAGAAGTACTTC	CASRNLAALSYEKYF
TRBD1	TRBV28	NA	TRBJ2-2	TGTGCCAGCAGTTACCTGGGGCAGGGGGCCGGGGAGCTGTTTTTT	CASSYLGQGAGELFF
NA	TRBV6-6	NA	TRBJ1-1	TGTGCCAGCAGTCCCAGGGCAAACACTGAACCTTTCTTT	CASSPRANTEPFF
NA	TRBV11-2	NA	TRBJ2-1	TGTGCCAGCAGTCCAGAGGCTGATGAGCAGTTCTTC	CASSPEADEQFF
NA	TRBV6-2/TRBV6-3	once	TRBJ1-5	TGTGCCAGCAGTTACGGAGGTAGCAATCAGCCCCATCATTTT	CASSYGGSNQPHHF
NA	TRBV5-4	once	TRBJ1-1	TGTGCCAGCAGCGAGGAGATGTCGAACACTGAAGCTTTCTTT	CASSEEMSNTEAFF
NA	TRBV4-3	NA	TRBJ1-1	TGCGCCAGCAGCCAAGAAAGGGGGAACACTGAAGCTTTCTTT	CASSQERGNTEAFF
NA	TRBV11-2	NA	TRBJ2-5	TGTGCCAGCAGCTTAGAGGCCGCTACTCAAGAGACCCAGTACTTC	CASSLEAATQETQYF
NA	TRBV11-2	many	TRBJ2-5	TGTGCCAGCAGCTTAGTTCCAGGTCGAGAGACCCAGTACTTC	CASSLVPGRETQYF
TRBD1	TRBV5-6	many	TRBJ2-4	TGTGCCAGCAGCTTGGCAGGGGCAGGGGGCGCTTTGGACTTC	CASSLAGAGGALDF
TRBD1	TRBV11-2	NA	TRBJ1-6	TGTGCCAACAGCGCAACAGGGGGTAATTCACCCCTCCACTTT	CANSATGGNSPLHF
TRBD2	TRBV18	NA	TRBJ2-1	TGTGCCAGCTCAAGGACTAGCGCAAATGAGCAGTTCTTC	CASSRTSANEQFF
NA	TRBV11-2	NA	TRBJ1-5	TGTGCCATCAGCCTGGGGACAAATCAGCCCCAGCATTTT	CAISLGTNQPQHF
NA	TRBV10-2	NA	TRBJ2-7	TGCGCCAGCAGTCAGGGCCGTGGCTCCTACGAGCAGTACTTC	CASSQGRGSYEQYF
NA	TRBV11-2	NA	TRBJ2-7	TGTACCAGCAGCTTCCCCGACGACCCATCGGACGAGCAGTACTTC	CTSSFPDDPSDEQYF
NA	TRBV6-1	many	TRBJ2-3	TGTGCCAGCAGTGAAACGGGGGCCAATACGCAGTATTTT	CASSETGANTQYF
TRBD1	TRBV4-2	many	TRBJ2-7	TGTGCCAGCAGCCAAGGGCCACAGGGGAACTACGAGCAGTACTTC	CASSQGPQGNYEQYF
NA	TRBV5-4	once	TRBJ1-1	TGCGCCAGCAGCCCATACGGCAGGGAGAACACTGAAGCTTTCTTT	CASSPYGRENTEAFF
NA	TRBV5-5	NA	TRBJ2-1	TGTGCCAGCAGCTTGGGGTCTGGACCCTACAGTGAGCAGTTCTTC	CASSLGSGPYSEQFF
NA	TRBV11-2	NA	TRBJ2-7	TGTGCCAGCAGCTTAGTTATAACTGACTACGAGCAATACTTC	CASSLVITDYEQYF
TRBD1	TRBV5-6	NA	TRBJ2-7	TGTGCCAGCAGCTTGGTGGCAGGGGGCTACGACCAGTACTTC	CASSLVAGGYDQYF
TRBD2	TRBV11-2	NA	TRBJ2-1	TGTGCTAACAGCTTAAGCGGGAGCTCCTACAATGAGCGGTTCTTC	CANSLSGSSYNERFF
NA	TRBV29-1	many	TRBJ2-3	TGCAGCGTTGACGTAACTAGCACAGATACGCAGTATTTT	CSVDVTSTDTQYF
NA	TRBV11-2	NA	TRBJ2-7	TGCGCCAGCACCTTAGGGCAGGGTAACTACGAGCAGTACTTC	CASTLGQGNYEQYF
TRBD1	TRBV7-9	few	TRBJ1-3	TGTGCCAGCTTCCCGGACAGGGGCAAATCTGGAAACACCATATATTTT	CASFPDRGKSGNTIYF
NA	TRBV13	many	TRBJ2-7	TGTGCCAGCAGCTTGGTGCGAAGCGGTAGCGAGCAGTACTTC	CASSLVRSGSEQYF
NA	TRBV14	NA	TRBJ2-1	TGTGCCAGCAGGCGAACGGAGCTCCACAATGAGCAGTTCTTC	CASRRTELHNEQFF
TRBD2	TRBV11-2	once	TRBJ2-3	TGTGCCAGCAGCTTATTCCGGCTTCGTGGGAGGGCCGGAGATACGCAGTATTTT	CASSLFRLRGRAGDTQYF